The 18 T cell receptor beta chains listed next were all sequenced from one sample in a study of T-cell memory formation after mild COVID-19. TCRdb redid the calling of the 5' RACE reads with MiXCR, one entry per CDR3 protein. Of some 280,000 distinct CDR3 sequences in the sample, around 15% were seen once. Sequencing used PBMCs or a T cell subset sorted from them (not recorded which). All receptors derive from a man in his late teens or twenties who had mild COVID-19 (a few samples of this study predate the infection). Cell type and time point are not known.

DNA of the CDR3: TGCGCCAGCAACCGGGACAGAGAGACCCAGTACTTC. Amino acid sequence: CASNRDRETQYF. V usage is TRBV5-1 and J usage is TRBJ2-5, with TRBD1 matching 7 bases. Losses at the gene ends were 6 bases for V and 4 bases for J; bases not matched to a gene: 3. CDR1 and CDR2 (germline): SGHRS, YFSETQ. This CDR3 is 12 amino acids long.

This clonotype has more than one count but fewer than ten. This chain joins TRBV6-2 or TRBV6-3 and TRBJ2-2; maybe TRBD1 (5 bases). The CDR3 spans 15 residues. Germline CDR1 is MNHEY and CDR2 is SVGEGT. Between the trimmed V and J ends, which lost 2 bases and 4 bases, there was a span of 11 bases. CDR3 sequence: CASSYTREGTGELFF. The CDR3 DNA is TGTGCCAGCAGTTACACCAGGGAAGGCACCGGGGAGCTGTTTTTT.

The chain recombines TRBV7-9 with TRBJ2-1, with D tentatively TRBD2 (5 bases). This CDR3 comprises 15 residues. V lost 4 bases and J lost 7, with 17 bases in between. Germline CDR1 SEHNR, CDR2 FQNEAQ (reference sequence). The CDR3 sequence: CASSSGWRLVNEQFF. The CDR3 region has the DNA TGTGCCAGCAGCTCGGGATGGCGGCTTGTTAATGAGCAGTTCTTC.

The chain recombines TRBV9 with TRBJ1-6; D might be TRBD1 (5 bases). This CDR3 is built from 14 residues. CDR1 and CDR2 (germline): SGDLS, YYNGEE. Trimming stripped 0 bases from V and 10 bases from J, with 11 bases between. In nucleotides, the CDR3 is TGTGCCAGCAGCGTAGAGGACATCCCCTCACCCCTCCACTTT. Residues: CASSVEDIPSPLHF.

V and J are TRBV5-4 and TRBJ2-1; the D is unclear. CDR3 size: 12 residues. The ends were cut back, 4 bases at V and 7 bases at J, with 9 bases in the middle. Per germline, CDR1 SGHNT and CDR2 YYREEE (reference sequence). CDR3 sequence reads: CASSAIGNEQFF. The CDR3 nucleotides are TGTGCCAGCAGCGCGATTGGGAATGAGCAGTTCTTC.

There are a few counts of this clonotype. V is TRBV28 and J is TRBJ2-1; the D gene is possibly TRBD1 (6 bases). The CDR3 covers 11 residues. Trimming took 8 bases from V and 8 from J, leaving 10 bases between them. CDR1 and CDR2 from the germline V gene are MDHEN and SYDVKM. CDR3 bases: TGTGCCAGCCAGGGACATGATGAGCAGTTCTTC. This codes for CASQGHDEQFF.

This clonotype was detected once. The chain links TRBV12-3 or TRBV12-4 to TRBJ2-2; D may be TRBD2 (6 bases). CDR3 length: 14 residues. The V gene lost 7 bases and the J gene lost 7 bases, with 16 bases spanning the gap. Written as DNA, the CDR3 is TGTGCCAGCAATCGAGAGGGGACTTTCGGGGAGCTGTTTTTT. Translation gives CASNREGTFGELFF.

This clonotype has more than one count but fewer than ten. The chain joins TRBV18 to TRBJ2-7; TRBD2 matches 7 bases. The CDR3 contains 17 residues. After removal of 4 bases from V and 0 bases from J, the junction contained 12 bases not matched to a gene. In germline, CDR1 is KGHSH, CDR2 LQKENI. CDR3 sequence reads: CASSRNQAGEGSYEQYF. The CDR3 coding sequence is TGTGCCAGCTCACGCAATCAGGCCGGGGAGGGCTCCTACGAGCAGTACTTC.

The rearrangement joins TRBV9 to TRBJ2-1; no definite D call. The CDR3 is 14 amino acids. V was trimmed by 2 bases and J by 7 bases, leaving 13 bases between them. Germline V gene lookup returns CDR1 SGDLS and CDR2 YYNGEE. The CDR3 nucleotides are TGTGCCAGCAGCGTGTCGATCGTGGATAATGAGCAGTTCTTC. As protein: CASSVSIVDNEQFF.

This chain uses TRBV7-9 with TRBJ2-4; no clear D gene. The germline V gene encodes CDR1 SEHNR and CDR2 FQNEAQ (reference sequence). The CDR3 is made up of 17 amino acids. Trimming removed 0 bases from V and 3 bases from J, with 15 bases in between. DNA for the CDR3: TGTGCCAGCAGCTTAGCGTCGAGGTCTGTAGGCAAAAACATTCAGTACTTC. It yields the protein CASSLASRSVGKNIQYF.

This clonotype has only a few counts. This rearrangement joins TRBV7-2 to TRBJ2-7; D might be TRBD2 (5 bases). CDR3 length: 13 residues. Trimming pared 3 bases from V and 2 bases from J, leaving 8 bases between. Germline V gives CDR1 SGHTA, CDR2 FQGNSA. CDR3 amino acids: CASSLRGTYEQYF. The CDR3 coding sequence is TGTGCCAGCAGCTTGAGAGGGACCTACGAGCAGTACTTC.

The table lists this clonotype with a few counts. The V call is TRBV7-9, the J call TRBJ1-1, with 9 nucleotides matching TRBD1. V shed 4 bases, J shed 8 bases, and the junction held 8 bases outside the gene matches. The CDR3 spans 14 residues. From germline, CDR1 is SEHNR and CDR2 FQNEAQ (reference sequence). The CDR3: CASSSPPGQGEAFF. CDR3 DNA sequence: TGTGCCAGCAGCTCACCCCCGGGACAGGGAGAAGCTTTCTTT.

In this sample, this clonotype turned up a few times. This chain uses TRBV5-1 with TRBJ2-3; 9 nucleotides line up with TRBD2. Germline CDR1 reads SGHRS; CDR2 reads YFSETQ. Trimming took 7 bases from V and 3 from J; bases not matched to a gene: 6. The CDR3 contains 14 residues. The CDR3 protein is CASGLAGPTDTQYF. DNA of the CDR3: TGCGCCAGCGGGCTAGCGGGGCCAACAGATACGCAGTATTTT.

There are many counts of this clonotype. This sequence joins TRBV24-1 and TRBJ2-2, with TRBD2 identical over 8 bases. V shed 1 base and J 3 bases; nucleotides not matched to a gene: 0. Germline lookup yields CDR1 KGHDR and CDR2 SFDVKD. This CDR3 has 15 residues. CDR3 DNA sequence: TGTGCCACCAGTGATTTACTAGCGGACACCGGGGAGCTGTTTTTT. Protein: CATSDLLADTGELFF.

This clonotype was seen a few times. The chain has TRBV5-1 and TRBJ2-2; D gene unclear. The CDR3 is made up of 15 amino acids. V lost 5 bases and J 0 bases, leaving 11 bases between the germline ends. Germline CDR1 is SGHRS and CDR2 is YFSETQ. This CDR3 is CASRKAGTNTGELFF. The CDR3 DNA reads as TGCGCCAGCAGAAAAGCTGGAACGAACACCGGGGAGCTGTTTTTT. The variable domain in full, with the rest retrieved from reference TRBV5-1 and TRBJ2-2, is KAGVTQTPRYLIKTRGQQVTLSCSPISGHRSVSWYQQTPGQGLQFLFEYFSETQRNKGNFPGRFSGRQFSNSRSEMNVSTLELGDSALYLCASRKAGTNTGELFFGEGSRLTVL.

The V gene is TRBV7-2, the J gene TRBJ2-7; D is unclear. The V gene's germline CDR1 is SGHTA and CDR2 FQGNSA. The length of the CDR3 is 13 residues. V was cut by 5 bases and J by 6 bases, with 14 bases left in between. The CDR3 protein is CASSPRAASEQYV. CDR3 coding DNA: TGTGCCAGCAGCCCCCGCGCGGCGAGCGAGCAGTACGTC.

This clonotype appeared a few times. The gene calls are TRBV29-1 and TRBJ2-2; D unclear. The CDR3 has 13 residues. Germline loops: CDR1 SQVTM, CDR2 ANQGSEA. For the CDR3, the DNA is TGCAGACCTCCCCCAGGGAACACCGGGGAGCTGTTTTTT. Its protein is CRPPPGNTGELFF.

This chain links TRBV20-1 with TRBJ1-6, with D possibly being TRBD1 (6 bases). CDR1 and CDR2 from the germline V gene are DFQATT and SNEGSKA (reference sequence). The CDR3 is made up of 16 amino acids. V was shortened by 3 bases and J by 8 bases, with 20 bases between the two germline ends. CDR3 in DNA: TGCAGTGCTAGGGCCAGTCCCGGGACACTAGATTCACCCCTCCACTTT. This translates into CSARASPGTLDSPLHF.